Listed below are T cell receptor beta chains from one sample, sequenced in a study of response to subunit inactivated influenza vaccine. TCRdb fed the RT-PCR reads into MiXCR, producing one record per CDR3 protein. The sample lists 280,000 or so distinct CDR3 sequences, 21% occurring once. The specimen comprised PBMCs from blood, sampled approximately 22 months after vaccination. Receptors were obtained from a man between 50 and 75 years old who received an inactivated influenza vaccine. The CDR3 runs from the conserved cysteine through the conserved F or W. Each record gives: D gene, clone size, J gene, V gene, CDR3 protein, CDR3 DNA. D genes are given only for firm matches. A clone size is listed for some rows: how often the clone was seen (once, few, many), or a class if it is expanded.

.	.	TRBJ1-1	TRBV20-1	CSARDEGHLEAFF	TGCAGTGCTAGAGATGAGGGACACCTTGAAGCTTTCTTT
.	.	TRBJ2-6	TRBV11-2	CAARQLSGANVLTF	TGTGCCGCCCGACAGCTCTCTGGGGCCAACGTCCTGACTTTC
.	.	TRBJ1-1	TRBV10-3	CAISVYEGDTEAFF	TGTGCCATCAGTGTATATGAGGGGGACACTGAAGCTTTCTTT
.	.	TRBJ1-2	TRBV10-3	CAISESASYGYTF	TGTGCCATCAGTGAGTCCGCAAGCTATGGCTACACCTTC
TRBD2	.	TRBJ2-1	TRBV20-1	CSALIAGDHNEQFF	TGCAGTGCTCTAATAGCGGGGGATCACAATGAGCAGTTCTTC
TRBD1	.	TRBJ1-5	TRBV6-2/TRBV6-3	CASSPDDRGRHHQPQHF	TGTGCCAGCAGCCCCGATGACAGGGGCCGCCATCATCAGCCCCAGCATTTT
.	.	TRBJ1-1	TRBV6-1	CASGHLRDTEAFF	TGTGCCAGCGGACATCTTCGGGACACTGAAGCTTTCTTT
.	few	TRBJ2-1	TRBV29-1	CSVEAGLKQFF	TGCAGCGTTGAAGCAGGTTTAAAGCAGTTCTTC
.	.	TRBJ1-5	TRBV5-6	CASSDTTGQGPNQPQHF	TGTGCCAGCAGCGATACGACAGGTCAGGGACCCAATCAGCCCCAGCATTTT
.	.	TRBJ2-7	TRBV7-9	CASSFGPFYEQYF	TGTGCCAGCAGCTTCGGACCCTTCTACGAGCAGTACTTC
TRBD1	.	TRBJ2-2	TRBV2	CASSYRGERGTGELFF	TGTGCCAGCAGTTACAGGGGGGAACGGGGCACCGGGGAGCTGTTTTTT